These 22 T cell receptor beta chains were all obtained from the same sample, sequenced in a study of blood T cell repertoires in COVID-19 (dated by TCRdb to the early 2020s). The library was produced with the immunoSEQ multiplex PCR assay. What TCRdb holds here is the immuneACCESS table cut down to in-frame rearrangements. Part of the clones is not present; checked against another copy, under half of the missing clones reflect an unresolved V gene, and the others are unexplained. The sample table holds about 200,000 clones, of which around 89% were seen once. Around 8.4% of the sample is held by the ten biggest clonotypes. The sequenced sample was PBMCs or T cells enriched from blood (not recorded which). These receptor sequences come from a woman between 18 and 29 years old who had recovered from COVID-19.

This chain links TRBV11-2 with TRBJ2-2; D gene uncertain. Germline CDR1 reads SGHAT; CDR2 reads FQNNGV. The CDR3 consists of 15 residues. V was pared by 5 bases and J by 3 bases, with 13 bases between. The CDR3 protein is CASSAYHGYTGELFF. The DNA for the CDR3 is TGTGCCAGCAGCGCCTACCACGGGTACACCGGGGAGCTGTTTTTT.

The gene calls are TRBV7-9 and TRBJ2-7; D gene uncertain. V was pared by 10 bases and J by 4 bases, with 5 bases between. Germline values: CDR1 SEHNR, CDR2 FQNEAQ (reference sequence). The CDR3 runs 9 residues. CDR3 residues: CATNYEQYF. The CDR3 bases are TGTGCCACCAATTACGAGCAGTACTTC.

The chain couples TRBV10-3 to TRBJ1-2; a weak D match, TRBD1 (6 bases). The germline V gene encodes CDR1 ENHRY and CDR2 SYGVKD. This CDR3 is 14 amino acids long. V was clipped by 6 bases and J by 6 bases, with 17 bases between them. In DNA, the CDR3 is TGTGCCATCAGCCCAGTCTCGGACAGTCATGGCTACACCTTC. It codes for CAISPVSDSHGYTF.

This rearrangement joins TRBV3-1 (or the pseudogene TRBV3-2) to TRBJ2-7, with 7 nucleotides matching TRBD1. From germline, CDR1 is LGHDT and CDR2 YNNKEL (reference sequence). The CDR3 has 13 residues. Trimming took 4 bases from V and 2 from J; bases not matched to a gene: 2. CDR3 DNA sequence: TGTGCCAGCAGCCCAGACAGGGCCTACGAGCAGTACTTC. It encodes CASSPDRAYEQYF.

The chain links TRBV6-1 to TRBJ1-3; tentative D call: TRBD1 (6 bases). Germline assignment: CDR1 MNHNS and CDR2 SASEGT. This CDR3 region has 15 residues. Trimming shortened V by 1 base and J by 0 bases, and 7 bases separated the two germline ends. CDR3 residues: CASSEEDSSGNTIYF. The DNA for the CDR3 is TGTGCCAGCAGTGAAGAGGACAGCTCTGGAAACACCATATATTTT.

J is TRBJ1-1 and V is TRBV19, with D tentatively TRBD1 (6 bases). The CDR3 is 17 amino acids. Germline loops: CDR1 LNHDA, CDR2 SQIVND (reference sequence). The germline V and J ends were trimmed by 0 bases and 5 bases, with 19 bases remaining between them. DNA of the CDR3: TGTGCCAGTAGTATAGATCTCGGTTCAGGGGTTTGGACTGAAGCTTTCTTT. It translates to CASSIDLGSGVWTEAFF. Complete variable domain (other parts from reference TRBV19 and TRBJ1-1): DGGITQSPKYLFRKEGQNVTLSCEQNLNHDAMYWYRQDPGQGLRLIYYSQIVNDFQKGDIAEGYSVSREKKESFPLTVTSAQKNPTAFYLCASSIDLGSGVWTEAFFGQGTRLTVV.

This sequence joins TRBV20-1 and TRBJ1-2; unclear D gene. The length of the CDR3 is 14 residues. V was shortened by 3 bases and J by 3 bases, with 14 bases between the two germline ends. Germline V CDR1 and CDR2: DFQATT, SNEGSKA (reference sequence). CDR3 nucleotides: TGCAGTGCTAGTCCGGCGATTGGGCACTATGGCTACACCTTC. It codes for CSASPAIGHYGYTF.

This clone occurred a few times. The gene calls are TRBV6-5 and TRBJ1-2; TRBD1 agrees at 12 bases. V shed 6 bases, J shed 4 bases, and the junction held 6 bases outside the gene matches. There are 15 residues in the CDR3. Per germline, CDR1 MNHEY and CDR2 SVGAGI. The CDR3 sequence is CASSRGQGAFYGYTF. In nucleotides, the CDR3 is TGTGCCAGCAGCCGGGGACAGGGGGCTTTCTATGGCTACACCTTC.

V gene TRBV6-1 combines with J gene TRBJ1-6, with 7 bases matching TRBD1. The V segment lost 0 bases and the J segment 10 bases; nucleotides outside the gene matches: 6. The V gene's germline CDR1 is MNHNS and CDR2 SASEGT. CDR3 length: 15 residues. The CDR3 nucleotides are TGTGCCAGCAGTGAAGCGAACAGGGGAGGATCACCCCTCCACTTT. Amino acid sequence: CASSEANRGGSPLHF.

The chain employs TRBV28 and TRBJ1-1; 8 nucleotides agree with TRBD1. Losses at the gene ends were 6 bases for V and 11 bases for J; bases not matched to a gene: 26. Germline V gene data show CDR1 as MDHEN and CDR2 as SYDVKM. The CDR3 covers 18 residues. In DNA form, the CDR3 reads TGTGCCAGCAGCACAGACATGGGACAGGTGATCGCCGGAGAGGAGGCTTTCTTT. It specifies CASSTDMGQVIAGEEAFF.

Here the CDR3 DNA reads TGTGCCAGCAGTTTACCCAACTCTGGAAACACCATATATTTT. It is translated as CASSLPNSGNTIYF. The chain uses TRBV28 and TRBJ1-3; D remains ambiguous. This CDR3 has 14 amino acids. V gave up 2 bases and J gave up 0 bases, with 5 bases separating them. Per germline, CDR1 MDHEN and CDR2 SYDVKM.

The rearrangement joins TRBV2 to TRBJ1-4; D unresolved. With 4 bases removed from V and 0 bases from J, the gap between germline ends came to 15 bases. The CDR3 runs 17 residues. From germline, CDR1 is SNHLY and CDR2 FYNNEI. The CDR3 DNA follows: TGTGCCAGCAGTGGCCCGGGAGCACAAGCAACTAATGAAAAACTGTTTTTT. Its protein is CASSGPGAQATNEKLFF.

This sequence joins TRBV28 and TRBJ2-3; maybe TRBD2 (5 bases). V gave up 4 bases and J gave up 2 bases, with 13 bases separating them. Germline V CDR1 and CDR2: MDHEN, SYDVKM. CDR3 length: 15 amino acids. The chain's CDR3 is CASSSRQADTDTQYF. In DNA, the CDR3 is TGTGCCAGCAGTTCTCGACAAGCGGACACAGATACGCAGTATTTT.

V and J are TRBV7-6 and TRBJ1-4; D might be TRBD1 (5 bases). V lost 0 bases and J lost 4, with 12 bases in between. CDR3 size: 16 residues. Germline V lookup: CDR1 SGHVS, CDR2 FNYEAQ. As DNA, the CDR3 is TGTGCCAGCAGCTTAGCTCTATGGGGGGGTAATGAAAAACTGTTTTTT. Amino acid sequence: CASSLALWGGNEKLFF.

V usage is TRBV2 and J usage is TRBJ1-2; D perhaps matches TRBD1 (6 bases). V was pared by 6 bases and J by 4 bases, with 15 bases between. The CDR3 is made up of 14 amino acids. CDR1 and CDR2 (germline): SNHLY, FYNNEI. The DNA of the CDR3 is TGTGCCAGCAGCCCTGCAGGGACAAGCTATGGCTACACCTTC. This translates into CASSPAGTSYGYTF.

This chain links TRBV28 with TRBJ1-2; D is uncertain. This CDR3 has 14 residues. The germline gives CDR1 MDHEN, CDR2 SYDVKM. V was pared by 5 bases and J by 2 bases, with 12 bases between. The CDR3 DNA sequence: TGTGCCAGCAGTCTCTCGACACGCAACTATGGCTACACCTTC. It specifies CASSLSTRNYGYTF.

The rearrangement links TRBV15 to TRBJ2-1; D might be TRBD1 (5 bases). Trimming removed 0 bases from V and 8 bases from J, with 17 bases in between. The germline gives CDR1 LNHNV, CDR2 YYDKDF (reference sequence). This CDR3 spans 16 amino acids. As DNA, the CDR3 is TGTGCCACCAGCAGAGATCTCTCGGCAGGGTGGTATGAGCAGTTCTTC. Its protein product is CATSRDLSAGWYEQFF.

This clone was recorded many times. The chain employs TRBV5-4 and TRBJ1-4; tentatively, D is TRBD1 (6 bases). The CDR3 extends over 12 amino acids. V was clipped by 4 bases and J by 10 bases, with 11 bases between them. Per germline, CDR1 SGHNT and CDR2 YYREEE (reference sequence). The CDR3 here is CASSPDSGKLFF. DNA for the CDR3: TGTGCCAGCAGCCCGGACAGTGGAAAACTGTTTTTT.

The sample holds a few counts of this clone. This sequence joins TRBV28 and TRBJ2-7; D is perhaps TRBD1 (6 bases). V was trimmed by 8 bases and J by 0 bases, leaving 8 bases between them. CDR1 is MDHEN, CDR2 SYDVKM, per germline. This CDR3 has 12 amino acids. The CDR3 region is CASDRNSYEQYF. For the CDR3, the DNA is TGTGCCAGCGACAGGAACTCCTACGAGCAGTACTTC. Full variable domain (outside the CDR3, taken from reference TRBV28 and TRBJ2-7): DVKVTQSSRYLVKRTGEKVFLECVQDMDHENMFWYRQDPGLGLRLIYFSYDVKMKEKGDIPEGYSVSREKKERFSLILESASTNQTSMYLCASDRNSYEQYFGPGTRLTVT.

The V gene is TRBV30, the J gene TRBJ2-5, with TRBD2 as a possible D gene (6 bases). Deletions cut 2 bases from V and 5 bases from J, with 12 bases between. The CDR3 spans 13 residues. Germline-derived CDR1 and CDR2 are GTSNPN and SVGIG (reference sequence). CDR3: CAWSTPGGETQYF. In DNA form, the CDR3 reads TGTGCCTGGAGTACTCCTGGGGGGGAGACCCAGTACTTC.

The chain has TRBV10-3 and TRBJ1-2, with D possibly TRBD1 on 6 matching bases. There are 13 residues in the CDR3. Germline CDR1 and CDR2: ENHRY and SYGVKD. V shed 8 bases and J shed 6 bases, with 16 bases lying between them. CDR3 in DNA: TGTGCCATCGCCGGTTTGGGGGCGGATGGCTACACCTTC. Its protein product is CAIAGLGADGYTF.

The rearrangement links TRBV2 to TRBJ2-3; 10 positions agree with TRBD1. Germline values: CDR1 SNHLY, CDR2 FYNNEI. The length of the CDR3 is 15 residues. J was trimmed by 4 bases and V by 8 bases; bases with no gene match: 9. The CDR3 DNA reads TGTGCCAGCCTTACGGGCGGGACAGGGGCAGATACGCAGTATTTT. Encoded protein: CASLTGGTGADTQYF.